The rows below give T cell receptor beta chains drawn from one sample of a study of metastatic and nonmetastatic thyroid tumors. TCRdb re-clonotyped the PCR reads via MiXCR. In the table there are about 92,000 clones, under 15% of which are singletons. Sequencing was performed on blood. The receptors come from a female donor with papillary thyroid cancer or a benign thyroid nodule (not recorded which). Some clones in this sample may be carry-over from other donors' samples. The CDR3 runs from the conserved cysteine through the conserved F or W. D genes are given only for firm matches. Clone size is shown for a subset of rows, as once, few, many or a class of expanded clone.

abundance	d_gene	j_gene	v_gene	CDR3aa	CDR3nt
.	.	TRBJ2-7	TRBV11-1	CASSPSCAGAYHNSYDQYF	TGTGCCAGCAGCCCCAGTTGTGCAGGAGCCTACCATAACTCCTACGATCAGTACTTC
many	TRBD1	TRBJ2-2	TRBV11-3	CASSMDRGTGELFF	TGTGCCAGCAGCATGGACAGGGGGACCGGGGAGCTGTTTTTT
.	.	TRBJ2-5	TRBV5-4	CASSLGSQAGQETQYF	TGTGCCAGCAGCTTGGGGTCCCAAGCGGGTCAAGAGACCCAGTACTTC
many	.	TRBJ1-1	TRBV10-3	CAIRDSTGLYTEAFF	TGTGCCATCAGGGACAGCACAGGACTCTACACTGAAGCTTTCTTT
many	.	TRBJ2-2	TRBV20-1	CSASTGPVNTGELFF	TGCAGTGCTAGTACCGGGCCCGTAAACACCGGGGAGCTGTTTTTT
many	.	TRBJ2-1	TRBV11-2	CASSPGQHQGEQFF	TGTGCCAGCAGCCCGGGACAACATCAGGGTGAGCAGTTCTTC
many	TRBD1	TRBJ2-7	TRBV7-9	CASSWDRGINEQYF	TGTGCCAGCAGCTGGGACAGGGGCATCAACGAGCAGTACTTC
many	.	TRBJ2-1	TRBV7-8	CASSFRDSYNEQFF	TGTGCCAGCAGCTTCAGGGATTCCTACAATGAGCAGTTCTTC
.	TRBD1	TRBJ1-1	TRBV20-1	CSARHPTGGRTEAFF	TGCAGTGCTAGACATCCGACAGGGGGCAGGACTGAAGCTTTCTTT
many	TRBD2	TRBJ2-2	TRBV27	CASRTWGGRGGELFF	TGTGCCAGCAGGACTTGGGGAGGGAGGGGCGGGGAGCTGTTTTTT
.	TRBD1	TRBJ1-6	TRBV7-2	CASRSDRGMNSPLHF	TGTGCCAGCAGATCGGACAGGGGTATGAATTCACCCCTCCACTTT
few	TRBD1	TRBJ2-7	TRBV28	CASSRQGQPRFEQYF	TGTGCCAGCAGCCGACAGGGACAACCCCGGTTCGAGCAGTACTTC
.	TRBD2	TRBJ2-5	TRBV30	CASSSGGAGLGETQYF	TGTGCCTCAAGTAGCGGGGGGGCCGGGTTGGGCGAGACCCAGTACTTC
many	TRBD1	TRBJ2-7	TRBV5-6	CASRHYGQGAYEQYF	TGTGCCAGCAGACACTATGGACAGGGGGCCTACGAGCAGTACTTC
many	.	TRBJ1-1	TRBV10-3	CAISESLGGNTEAFF	TGTGCCATCAGTGAGTCGTTGGGGGGAAATACTGAAGCTTTCTTT
many	.	TRBJ1-2	TRBV12-3/TRBV12-4	CASSPDGKYGYTF	TGTGCCAGCAGTCCGGACGGAAAATATGGCTACACCTTC
many	.	TRBJ2-5	TRBV5-1	CASSSTIGGVKETQYF	TGCGCCAGCAGCTCTACGATAGGGGGGGTCAAAGAGACCCAGTACTTC
.	.	TRBJ1-3	TRBV12-3/TRBV12-4	CASSFGGSVNTVYF	TGTGCCAGCAGTTTCGGGGGCTCTGTAAACACCGTATATTTT
many	.	TRBJ2-1	TRBV9	CASSGGPYNEQFF	TGTGCCAGCAGCGGAGGACCTTACAATGAGCAGTTCTTC
few	TRBD1	TRBJ2-5	TRBV5-4	CASSRSIGQGGETQYF	TGTGCCAGCAGTCGAAGTATAGGACAGGGAGGAGAGACCCAGTACTTC
many	.	TRBJ2-3	TRBV20-1	CSARDPRQGPTDTQYF	TGCAGTGCTAGAGATCCACGGCAGGGTCCCACAGATACGCAGTATTTT
.	.	TRBJ2-2	TRBV9	CASSLATGESGELFF	TGTGCCAGCAGCCTCGCGACTGGGGAGTCGGGGGAGCTGTTTTTT
many	.	TRBJ2-1	TRBV12-3/TRBV12-4	CASSLEAGIIRSSYNEQFF	TGTGCCAGCAGTTTAGAAGCAGGGATTATTAGAAGCTCCTACAATGAGCAGTTCTTC
many	.	TRBJ2-1	TRBV13	CASSLSGGVNYNEQFF	TGTGCCAGCAGCTTATCTGGGGGCGTGAACTACAATGAGCAGTTCTTC
.	.	TRBJ1-4	TRBV5-5	CASSLELSGELFF	TGTGCCAGCAGCCTCGAATTGAGTGGGGAACTGTTTTTT
many	TRBD1	TRBJ1-1	TRBV20-1	CSANDRDTEAFF	TGCAGTGCCAACGACAGGGACACTGAAGCTTTCTTT
many	.	TRBJ2-7	TRBV15	CATSRDGTSTYEQYF	TGTGCCACCAGCAGAGATGGGACTTCCACCTACGAGCAGTACTTC
many	.	TRBJ2-3	TRBV18	CASSPPKTGTDTQYF	TGTGCCAGCTCACCACCCAAGACAGGCACAGATACGCAGTATTTT
many	TRBD1	TRBJ1-2	TRBV24-1	CATPPLDRDANYGYTF	TGTGCCACCCCTCCTCTAGACAGGGATGCTAACTATGGCTACACCTTC
many	TRBD2	TRBJ2-3	TRBV19	CAGSPLAGGFDTQYF	TGTGCCGGTAGCCCTCTAGCGGGGGGGTTCGATACGCAGTATTTT
.	.	TRBJ1-1	TRBV24-1	CARSWTEAFF	TGTGCCAGAAGTTGGACTGAAGCTTTCTTT
many	.	TRBJ2-3	TRBV19	CASSMGGRSDTQYF	TGTGCCAGTAGTATGGGTGGACGGTCAGATACGCAGTATTTT
few	.	TRBJ1-3	TRBV29-1	CSGTTDPGNTIYF	TGCAGCGGCACGACAGACCCTGGAAACACCATATATTTT
few	TRBD2	TRBJ2-3	TRBV7-6	CASSLWSGGDTQYF	TGTGCCAGCAGCTTATGGTCCGGGGGGGATACGCAGTATTTT
.	.	TRBJ2-7	TRBV24-1	CATSDSYEQYF	TGTGCCACCAGTGATTCTTACGAGCAGTACTTC
.	.	TRBJ1-2	TRBV20-1	CSARGGEAYGYTF	TGCAGTGCTAGAGGAGGGGAGGCTTATGGCTACACCTTC
many	TRBD1	TRBJ1-1	TRBV10-3	CAISESGDRDTEAFF	TGTGCCATCAGTGAGTCGGGTGACAGGGACACTGAAGCTTTCTTT
many	.	TRBJ1-4	TRBV6-1	CASNGRDFATNEKLFF	TGTGCCAGCAATGGAAGGGATTTTGCAACTAATGAAAAACTGTTTTTT
.	.	TRBJ1-5	TRBV19	CASTGVGPFNQPQHF	TGTGCCAGTACCGGGGTTGGGCCCTTCAATCAGCCCCAGCATTTT
few	.	TRBJ1-5	TRBV6-5	CASSSAPGVYSNQPQHF	TGTGCCAGCAGTTCAGCCCCAGGGGTGTATAGTAATCAGCCCCAGCATTTT
many	TRBD2	TRBJ2-1	TRBV6-1	CASSEAQRGAYNEQFF	TGTGCCAGCAGTGAGGCCCAGCGGGGGGCCTACAATGAGCAGTTCTTC
many	.	TRBJ1-2	TRBV12-3/TRBV12-4	CASRSQAGLPGYTF	TGTGCCAGCAGGTCACAGGCAGGGCTACCTGGCTACACCTTC
.	.	TRBJ2-2	TRBV6-1	CASRIRGSFNTGELFF	TGTGCCAGCAGGATCAGAGGGTCCTTTAACACCGGGGAGCTGTTTTTT
many	.	TRBJ1-5	TRBV6-1	CASSLQGNQPQHF	TGTGCCAGCAGCCTACAGGGAAATCAGCCCCAGCATTTT
many	TRBD1	TRBJ1-1	TRBV19	CASSMTGGGTEAFF	TGTGCCAGTAGTATGACAGGGGGCGGCACTGAAGCTTTCTTT
few	TRBD2	TRBJ2-1	TRBV12-5	CASAIARGGRSEQFF	TGTGCTAGTGCCATAGCGCGGGGGGGCCGGAGTGAGCAGTTCTTC
many	TRBD1	TRBJ2-7	TRBV28	CASSSHRGPHYEQYF	TGTGCCAGCAGTTCGCACAGGGGACCCCACTACGAGCAGTACTTC
many	.	TRBJ1-5	TRBV12-5	CASGLVPNYQPQHF	TGTGCTAGTGGTTTGGTACCGAACTATCAGCCCCAGCATTTT
few	TRBD2	TRBJ2-1	TRBV13	CASSFPASGGGYNEQFF	TGTGCCAGCAGCTTCCCCGCTAGCGGGGGGGGCTACAATGAGCAGTTCTTC
many	.	TRBJ1-2	TRBV18	CASSPPEKNYGYTF	TGTGCCAGCTCCCCACCAGAGAAGAACTATGGCTACACCTTC
many	TRBD1	TRBJ2-2	TRBV11-3	CASLRTGTNTGELFF	TGTGCCAGCTTACGGACAGGGACGAACACCGGGGAGCTGTTTTTT
.	.	TRBJ1-5	TRBV6-7	CVSSTPYFGDGGQPQHF	TGTGTCAGCAGTACCCCCTACTTCGGCGATGGAGGTCAGCCCCAGCATTTT